This T cell receptor beta chain stems from a study of T cells in localized non-small cell lung cancer. Study-level points and caveats: Multi-region tumor sequencing was not done, so intratumor heterogeneity could not be excluded. The highest T cell clonality was in uninvolved adjacent lung, above tumor.

Data came from immunoSEQ multiplex PCR; TCRdb stores just in-frame clones and leaves some out. The table shows about 60,000 clones, with 75% to 90% occurring only once. Points on this clone: Its antigen is as yet unknown.

There are 15 residues in the CDR3. Germline V gene lookup returns CDR1 SGHTA and CDR2 FQGNSA. V dropped 7 bases and J dropped 4 bases, with 18 bases sitting between them. V is TRBV7-2 and J is TRBJ2-3, with no clear D. This receptor was taken from a woman aged 40-69 years with stage I lung adenocarcinoma. The source was peripheral blood, collected before any cancer treatment. The CDR3 here is CASTPVGQWADTQYF. Here the CDR3 DNA reads TGTGCCAGCACCCCGGTTGGGCAGTGGGCAGATACGCAGTATTTT. The whole variable domain, filled in from reference TRBV7-2 and TRBJ2-3, reads GAGVSQSPSNKVTEKGKDVELRCDPISGHTALYWYRQSLGQGLEFLIYFQGNSAPDKSGLPSDRFSAERTGGSVSTLTIQRTQQEDSAVYLCASTPVGQWADTQYFGPGTRLTVL.